This T cell receptor beta chain was sequenced in a study of T cell repertoires in cytomegalovirus infection. As for this clonotype: Its target is unknown.

In TCRdb, the reads were re-called with MiXCR into one record per CDR3 protein. This sample has approximately 590,000 distinct CDR3 sequences; approximately 40% occur once, and the top ten carry roughly 50%. The germline V gene encodes CDR1 LNHDA and CDR2 SQIVND (reference sequence). The CDR3 has 13 amino acids. Trimming pared 5 bases from V and 5 bases from J, leaving 12 bases between. This chain joins TRBV19 and TRBJ2-5; D remains ambiguous. Sequencing was performed on cultured PBMCs, taken from culture after CMV antigen stimulation. The sequence came from a human donor in good health (CMV status not recorded). Some clones in this sample may be carry-over from other donors' samples. CDR3 DNA sequence: TGTGCCAGTAGTCGGCAGGACGGTGAGACCCAGTACTTC. Translating gives CASSRQDGETQYF.